This T cell receptor (beta chain) originates from a study of human CD8 memory T cell subsets. Overall study findings and caveats: Overlapping only minimally, the repertoires of stem-like memory and precursor exhausted T cells were largely separate from each other.

The authors defined TPEX cells as CCR7+ PD-1+ TIGIT+ early memory CD8+ T cells carrying exhausted-like traits. UMI-labeled 5' RACE was used to make TCR beta libraries. TCRdb reworked the 5' RACE reads into one entry per CDR3 protein, no DNA. The table lists about 10,000 distinct CDR3 sequences, with around 18% in the top ten. A note on this clonotype: What it recognizes is unknown.

From germline, CDR1 is MNHEY and CDR2 SMNVEV (reference sequence). The CDR3 has 13 amino acids. This TCR derives from a human donor in good health. The sequenced material came from CD8+ T cells from PBMCs. This rearrangement joins TRBV27 to TRBJ1-2. The CDR3 sequence: CASSLTGYYGYTF.